This T cell receptor beta chain was retrieved from a study of graft-versus-host responses after intestinal transplantation. Overall study: Anti-thymocyte globulin induction was given to all recipients, followed by tacrolimus and steroids for around 3 years.

V trimming: 2 bases; J trimming: 2 bases; junction bases outside the gene matches: 2. Germline-derived CDR1 and CDR2 are LNHDA and SQIVND (reference sequence). The CDR3 has 14 amino acids. TCRdb keeps only in-frame clones here, not all; method: immunoSEQ multiplex PCR. The data show about 88,000 clones, almost 90% seen once. Notes on the study in general: Among recipient marrow samples, GvH clones were found; some appeared first in ileum or blood.

In the case of this clone: Its antigen is as yet unknown.

V and J are TRBV19 and TRBJ1-1; 7 bases agree with TRBD1. The clonotype comes from a human donor who received an intestinal transplant. This specimen was unstimulated CD4+ T cells sorted from spleen or lymph node cells, taken before intestinal transplant. In DNA, the CDR3 is TGTGCCAGTAGTATAAACAGGGGTAACACTGAAGCTTTCTTT. Translated, it gives CASSINRGNTEAFF.